This is a list of T cell receptor beta chains from one sample in a study of blood T cells in healthy people across ages. TCRdb re-derived calls from the 5' RACE reads in MiXCR, one entry per CDR3 protein. The top ten clones hold 20% to 30% of a sample with 790,000 or so distinct CDR3 sequences, more than 50% of them seen once. Sequenced sample: blood. These TCRs come from a man aged 35 to 55 in good health. Each CDR3 is given with its conserved first and last residue. Fields, in order: V gene, D gene, J gene, CDR3 protein. The D gene is left open where the match is weak.

V: TRBV9; D: .; J: TRBJ1-4; CDR3: CASSVGARSTNEKLFF
V: TRBV9; D: .; J: TRBJ2-5; CDR3: CASSGVPGETQYF
V: TRBV12-3/TRBV12-4; D: .; J: TRBJ1-1; CDR3: CASNRQDLNTEAFF
V: TRBV4-2; D: .; J: TRBJ2-3; CDR3: CASSQGDASFTDTQYF
V: TRBV7-2; D: .; J: TRBJ2-6; CDR3: CASSSPQGWSGANVLTF
V: TRBV12-3/TRBV12-4; D: .; J: TRBJ1-1; CDR3: CASSLPQGNPEAFF
V: TRBV2; D: .; J: TRBJ2-7; CDR3: CASSAGKASYEQYF
V: TRBV6-2/TRBV6-3; D: TRBD1; J: .; CDR3: CASSDRTGAFYEQYF
V: TRBV29-1; D: TRBD1; J: TRBJ2-3; CDR3: CSIGPTGRRPDTQYF
V: TRBV9; D: .; J: TRBJ2-7; CDR3: CASGGTDYEQYF
V: TRBV29-1; D: TRBD1; J: TRBJ2-1; CDR3: CSAGTGGETEQFF
V: TRBV5-1; D: .; J: TRBJ2-2; CDR3: CASNQGYTGELFF
V: TRBV18; D: .; J: TRBJ2-3; CDR3: CASSPDLGDTQYF
V: TRBV24-1; D: TRBD1; J: TRBJ1-1; CDR3: CATSDPAQGDTEAFF
V: TRBV5-5; D: .; J: TRBJ1-1; CDR3: CASSLYFGGNTEAFF
V: TRBV29-1; D: .; J: TRBJ2-7; CDR3: CSVGVNEQYF
V: TRBV11-2; D: TRBD1; J: TRBJ1-4; CDR3: CASSFGDRPNEKLFF
V: TRBV4-1; D: .; J: TRBJ1-1; CDR3: CASSQDTGVLGTEAFF
V: TRBV5-1; D: .; J: TRBJ2-5; CDR3: CASSLAGAGQYQETQYF
V: TRBV15; D: TRBD1; J: TRBJ2-4; CDR3: CATSREGQGVQYF
V: TRBV10-3; D: TRBD2; J: .; CDR3: CAISGEGLAGVVETQYF
V: TRBV29-1; D: .; J: .; CDR3: CSVEDHSRSPLEQYF
V: TRBV28; D: .; J: TRBJ2-3; CDR3: CASSLGQLTDTQYF
V: TRBV11-2; D: TRBD1; J: TRBJ1-2; CDR3: CASSLVSGGAQGYTF
V: TRBV9; D: .; J: TRBJ1-5; CDR3: CASSGGGSNQPQHF
V: TRBV29-1; D: TRBD1; J: TRBJ2-3; CDR3: CSTGQGATDTQYF
V: TRBV20-1; D: TRBD1; J: TRBJ2-4; CDR3: CSARNPGQGIAKNIQYF
V: TRBV12-3/TRBV12-4; D: .; J: TRBJ1-2; CDR3: CASSLSPGNYGYTF
V: TRBV7-9; D: TRBD2; J: TRBJ2-7; CDR3: CASSPPGGTSGTSYEQYF
V: TRBV20-1; D: TRBD1; J: TRBJ2-5; CDR3: CSARSGQGQETQYF
V: TRBV12-3/TRBV12-4; D: TRBD2; J: TRBJ2-7; CDR3: CASSPVAGIYEQYF
V: TRBV3-1; D: TRBD1; J: TRBJ2-7; CDR3: CASQTGQGMNEQYF
V: TRBV6-5; D: TRBD1; J: TRBJ2-5; CDR3: CASSYPIGQGWTQYF
V: TRBV9; D: TRBD2; J: TRBJ2-7; CDR3: CASSLGLAGDGLWYEQYF
V: TRBV7-2; D: TRBD1; J: TRBJ1-5; CDR3: CASSLLGQGAGQPQHF
V: TRBV2; D: TRBD1; J: TRBJ2-5; CDR3: CASSGGQGPETQYF
V: TRBV4-2; D: .; J: TRBJ2-5; CDR3: CASSQVRLQETQYF
V: TRBV12-3/TRBV12-4; D: .; J: TRBJ2-6; CDR3: CASSSRQVPLQVLTF
V: TRBV20-1; D: .; J: TRBJ1-2; CDR3: CSAGTGARVKYTF
V: TRBV3-1; D: .; J: TRBJ2-3; CDR3: CASSQDSRGVNTQYF
V: TRBV29-1; D: TRBD1; J: .; CDR3: CSVAGTGSDEQYF
V: TRBV5-1; D: .; J: TRBJ2-4; CDR3: CASSLEIKNIQYF
V: TRBV28; D: .; J: TRBJ2-5; CDR3: CASRTDQGIQETQYF